These T cell receptor beta chains were read from a single sample in a study of immune characterization of retroperitoneal liposarcoma. TCRdb reanalysed the PCR reads using MiXCR and keeps one entry per CDR3 protein. In the table there are a few thousand distinct CDR3 sequences, around a third of which are singletons. Specimen: tumor tissue. The source of these receptors is a male donor with retroperitoneal liposarcoma. Both conserved end residues are part of each CDR3. The order of the fields is clone size, V gene, CDR3 length, J gene, D gene, CDR3 protein, CDR3 DNA. D genes are given only for firm matches. Clone size is given for some rows only: seen once, a few or many times, or a class if the clone is expanded.

size: large
V: TRBV7-4
length: 16
J: TRBJ2-7
D: -
CDR3: CASSSYRESPSYEQYF
DNA: TGTGCCAGCAGCAGCTATCGGGAGAGCCCCTCCTACGAGCAGTACTTC

size: -
V: TRBV11-1
length: 13
J: TRBJ2-2
D: -
CDR3: CASSQINTGELFF
DNA: TGTGCCAGCAGCCAAATCAACACCGGGGAGCTGTTTTTT

size: large
V: TRBV6-1
length: 14
J: TRBJ2-1
D: -
CDR3: CASSDQLERDEQFF
DNA: TGTGCCAGCAGTGATCAGTTGGAGCGGGATGAGCAGTTCTTC

size: -
V: TRBV6-6
length: 15
J: TRBJ2-1
D: -
CDR3: CASTDQARVGGEQFF
DNA: TGTGCCAGCACCGACCAGGCGAGGGTGGGGGGTGAGCAGTTCTTC

size: few
V: TRBV6-5
length: 15
J: TRBJ1-2
D: -
CDR3: CASSSEFRTAYGYTF
DNA: TGTGCCAGCAGCTCCGAGTTTCGGACAGCTTATGGTTACACCTTC

size: -
V: TRBV6-1
length: 16
J: TRBJ2-7
D: -
CDR3: CASSGTRLPEEGEQYF
DNA: TGTGCCAGCAGTGGGACGAGACTACCTGAGGAGGGAGAGCAGTACTTC

size: large
V: TRBV6-1
length: 14
J: TRBJ2-7
D: TRBD1
CDR3: CASSRKGAAYEQYF
DNA: TGTGCCAGCAGTAGAAAGGGGGCGGCGTACGAGCAGTACTTC

size: -
V: TRBV6-1
length: 15
J: TRBJ2-1
D: -
CDR3: CASRVDRSVSNEQFF
DNA: TGTGCCAGCAGGGTGGACAGATCTGTTTCAAATGAGCAGTTCTTC

size: -
V: TRBV6-2/TRBV6-3
length: 15
J: TRBJ2-1
D: -
CDR3: CASSYEGRGYNEQFF
DNA: TGTGCCAGCAGTTACGAAGGGAGAGGGTACAATGAGCAGTTCTTC

size: few
V: TRBV6-1
length: 11
J: TRBJ2-7
D: -
CDR3: CASSDLREQYF
DNA: TGTGCCAGCAGTGACCTGCGCGAGCAGTACTTC

size: -
V: TRBV6-6
length: 14
J: TRBJ2-7
D: -
CDR3: CASSYQGTPNEQYF
DNA: TGTGCCAGCAGTTACCAGGGGACTCCTAATGAGCAGTACTTC

size: medium-sized
V: TRBV27
length: 17
J: TRBJ2-1
D: -
CDR3: CASSPGAGPSSYNEQFF
DNA: TGTGCCAGCAGTCCCGGGGCGGGCCCCAGCTCCTACAATGAGCAGTTCTTC

size: -
V: TRBV15
length: 16
J: TRBJ2-5
D: -
CDR3: CATSRDGEGIGETQYF
DNA: TGTGCCACCAGCAGAGATGGTGAGGGTATAGGAGAGACCCAGTACTTC

size: -
V: TRBV6-1
length: 12
J: TRBJ2-1
D: -
CDR3: CASSEWVYEQFF
DNA: TGTGCCAGCAGTGAATGGGTCTACGAGCAGTTCTTC

size: medium-sized
V: TRBV12-3/TRBV12-4
length: 14
J: TRBJ2-7
D: TRBD2
CDR3: CASSLGTRGNKQYF
DNA: TGTGCCAGCAGTTTAGGGACTAGGGGAAATAAGCAGTACTTC

size: medium-sized
V: TRBV6-5
length: 15
J: TRBJ2-3
D: -
CDR3: CASSYDARYTDTQYF
DNA: TGTGCCAGCAGTTACGATGCCAGGTACACAGATACGCAGTATTTT

size: -
V: TRBV12-3/TRBV12-4
length: 12
J: TRBJ2-5
D: -
CDR3: CASSPRTAEPYF
DNA: TGTGCCAGCAGTCCCCGGACAGCTGAGCCGTACTTC

size: -
V: TRBV6-1
length: 17
J: TRBJ2-1
D: TRBD2
CDR3: CASSEETSGGVQETQFF
DNA: TGTGCCAGCAGTGAGGAGACTAGCGGGGGGGTCCAAGAGACCCAGTTCTTC

size: -
V: TRBV3-1
length: 13
J: TRBJ2-1
D: -
CDR3: CASSQGRGNEQFF
DNA: TGTGCCAGCAGCCAAGGAAGGGGCAATGAGCAGTTCTTC

size: medium-sized
V: TRBV7-2
length: 11
J: TRBJ2-1
D: -
CDR3: CASSFHNEQFF
DNA: TGTGCCAGCAGCTTCCACAATGAGCAGTTCTTC

size: -
V: TRBV10-1
length: 17
J: TRBJ2-6
D: TRBD1
CDR3: CASSGTGLGSGANVLTF
DNA: TGCGCCAGCAGTGGGACAGGGCTCGGGTCTGGGGCCAACGTCCTGACTTTC

size: -
V: TRBV4-1
length: 16
J: TRBJ1-1
D: -
CDR3: CASSQGALRPNTEAFF
DNA: TGCGCCAGCAGCCAAGGGGCCCTTAGACCGAACACTGAAGCTTTCTTT

size: -
V: TRBV7-2
length: 11
J: TRBJ2-7
D: -
CDR3: CASSNYDEQYF
DNA: TGTGCCAGCAGCAACTACGACGAGCAGTACTTC

size: medium-sized
V: TRBV27
length: 14
J: TRBJ2-3
D: -
CDR3: CASSLEYGTDTQYF
DNA: TGTGCCAGCAGTTTGGAGTATGGCACAGATACGCAGTATTTT

size: medium-sized
V: TRBV27
length: 19
J: TRBJ2-3
D: TRBD2
CDR3: CASSLFRTSGRASTDTQYF
DNA: TGTGCCAGCAGTTTATTTCGGACTAGCGGGAGAGCTAGCACAGATACGCAGTATTTT

size: medium-sized
V: TRBV6-1
length: 15
J: TRBJ1-4
D: -
CDR3: CASAEPRPLNEKLFF
DNA: TGTGCCAGCGCGGAACCACGACCGCTTAATGAAAAACTGTTTTTT

size: -
V: TRBV14
length: 18
J: TRBJ2-6
D: -
CDR3: CASSQRPTASSGANVLTF
DNA: TGTGCCAGCAGCCAGCGACCGACTGCGAGCTCTGGGGCCAACGTCCTGACTTTC

size: few
V: TRBV12-3/TRBV12-4
length: 15
J: TRBJ1-2
D: TRBD1
CDR3: CASSFSTGGSYGYTF
DNA: TGTGCCAGCAGTTTCTCGACAGGGGGCTCCTATGGCTACACCTTC